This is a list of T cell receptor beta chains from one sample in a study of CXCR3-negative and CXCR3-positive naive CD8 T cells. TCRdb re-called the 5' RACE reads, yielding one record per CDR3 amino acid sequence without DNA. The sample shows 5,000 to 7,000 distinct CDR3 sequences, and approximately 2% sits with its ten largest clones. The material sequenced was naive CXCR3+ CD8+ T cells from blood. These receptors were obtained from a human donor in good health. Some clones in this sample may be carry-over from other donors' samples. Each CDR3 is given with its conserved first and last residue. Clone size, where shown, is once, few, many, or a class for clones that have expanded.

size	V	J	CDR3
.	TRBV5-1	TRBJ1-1	CASSLGSNTEAFF
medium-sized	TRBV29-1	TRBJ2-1	CSVEGPTGVNEQFF
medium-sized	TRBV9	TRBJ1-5	CASSVEGGLYQPQHF
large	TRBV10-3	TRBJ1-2	CAISEGTDPYGYTF
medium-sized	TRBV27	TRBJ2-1	CASSFQAVPPVNEQFF
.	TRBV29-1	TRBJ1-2	CSVIRPDGGYTF
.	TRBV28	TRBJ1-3	CASSLLDVGSGNTIYF
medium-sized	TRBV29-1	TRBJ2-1	CSAGTSGYNEQFF
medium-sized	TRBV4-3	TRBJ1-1	CASRGTRIMNTEAFF
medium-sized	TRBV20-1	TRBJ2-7	CSAGGLAGTYEQYF
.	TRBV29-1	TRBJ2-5	CSVEGQILQETQYF
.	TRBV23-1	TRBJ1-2	CASSQIHRGSSRYGYTF
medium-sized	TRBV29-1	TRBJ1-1	CSVEEVGIGTEAFF
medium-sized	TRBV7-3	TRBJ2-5	CASSPTGRRYQETQYF
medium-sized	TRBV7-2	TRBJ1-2	CASSSNLGHLGYTF
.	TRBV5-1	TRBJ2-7	CASSFETYYEQYF
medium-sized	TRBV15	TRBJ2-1	CATSDRTSGWVEQFF
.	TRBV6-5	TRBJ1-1	CASSYSTARSDTEAFF
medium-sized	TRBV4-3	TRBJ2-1	CASSQDGGNSYNEQFF
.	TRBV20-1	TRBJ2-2	CSARRQGYTGELFF
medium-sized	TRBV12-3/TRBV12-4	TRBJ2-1	CASSPSLGGPQFF
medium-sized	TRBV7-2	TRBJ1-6	CASSSGTVYSPLHF
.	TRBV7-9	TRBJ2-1	CASSSQGPEQFF
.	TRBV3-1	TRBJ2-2	CASSQEGPILNTGELFF
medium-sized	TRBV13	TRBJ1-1	CASSSDRENTEAFF
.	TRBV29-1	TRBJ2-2	CSVPGGRSRETGELFF
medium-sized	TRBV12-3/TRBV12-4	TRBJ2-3	CASSLPEAEDTQYF
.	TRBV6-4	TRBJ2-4	CASSLVGEVAKNIQYF
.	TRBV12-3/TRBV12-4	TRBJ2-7	CASSFSGQGSHEQYF
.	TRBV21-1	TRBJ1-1	CASTNVGRPNTEAFF
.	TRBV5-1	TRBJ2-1	CASSLRAGAPDNEQFF
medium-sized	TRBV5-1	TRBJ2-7	CASSLGASYEQYF
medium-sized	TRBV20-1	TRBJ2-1	CSAREKRMQFF
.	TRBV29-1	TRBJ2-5	CSVVTGLEYQETQYF
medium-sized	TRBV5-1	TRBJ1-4	CASSQGGNSEKLFF
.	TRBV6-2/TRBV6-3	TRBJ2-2	CASSISGTGVTELFF
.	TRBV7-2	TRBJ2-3	CASYGGASTDTQYF
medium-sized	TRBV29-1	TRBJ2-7	CSVDGLKGQTYEQYF
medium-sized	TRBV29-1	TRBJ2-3	CSTPGLAGVSDTQYF
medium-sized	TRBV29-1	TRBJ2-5	CSVERLGLLETQYF
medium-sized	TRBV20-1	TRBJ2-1	CSARRADYNEQFF
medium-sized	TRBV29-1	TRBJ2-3	CSVTLVGAHHPHTDTQYF
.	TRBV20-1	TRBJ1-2	CSARARDRENYGYTF
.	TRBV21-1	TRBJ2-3	CASNPTGADTQYF
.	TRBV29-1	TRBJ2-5	CSVEPIDAAQETQYF
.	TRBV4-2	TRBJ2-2	CASSQGGRIGELFF
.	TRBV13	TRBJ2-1	CASSLNRGGAEQFF